This TCR beta chain was documented in a study of beta chain features in type 1 diabetes. Study-level information: Nearly 110,000,000 sorted cells were examined across all samples. Study observations and caveats: When Type 1 diabetes patients were examined, their TCRB CDR3s proved moderately but significantly shorter in all four CD4+ subsets. HLA influence on TCRB rearrangement stayed unresolved here.

Cell sorting via CD45RO/CCR7/CD25/CD127/CD95/CD27 was performed to obtain CD4+ naive, central memory, regulatory and stem cell-like memory cells. The CDR3 has 13 amino acids. CDR1 and CDR2 from the germline V gene are LGHNA and YNFKEQ. V was shortened by 6 bases and J by 5 bases, with 11 bases between the two germline ends. Sequencing targeted expressed TCRB transcripts, as all isolated RNA had been reverse transcribed. Clones were sequenced by immunoSEQ multiplex PCR, and TCRdb holds only the in-frame ones, with some missing. Of around 260,000 clones in the sample, roughly 25% are singletons; the top ten hold roughly 0.013%. Concerning this clone itself: What it recognizes is unknown.

J is TRBJ2-1 and V is TRBV4-2; D gene unclear. The origin of this receptor is a woman aged 25 to 39 with type 1 diabetes. Sequences were obtained from naive CD4+ T cells from blood. CDR3 sequence: CASSTTRDNEQFF. The CDR3, as DNA: TGTGCCAGCAGTACGACTCGGGACAATGAGCAGTTCTTC.